This T cell receptor (beta chain) came from a study of T cells in Graves' hyperthyroidism and ophthalmopathy. Study context: Peripheral blood samples were taken at initial diagnosis, prior to any treatment.

Diagnoses rested on clinical symptoms, serum thyroxine and TRAb, thyroid ultrasound and orbital computed tomography. This clonotype was detected many times. Authors of the study amplified TCR beta CDR3 regions from RNA transcripts. The HTBI primer set drove a first-round RT-PCR of the TCR CDR3. TCRdb re-derived calls from the multiplex PCR reads in MiXCR, one entry per CDR3 protein. Here the sample spans more than 300,000 distinct CDR3 sequences, about 15% being singletons. The CDR3 totals 16 residues. CDR1 is SGHTA and CDR2 is FQGTGA in the germline V gene. The junction had 8 bases not matched to a gene; V was cut back by 5 bases and J by 3 bases.

The J gene is TRBJ2-3, the V gene TRBV7-3, with TRBD2 matching over 10 bases. The sample consisted of blood. The sequence was collected from a woman aged 55-70 years with Graves' hyperthyroidism. CDR3 residues: CASSPGLALGTDTQYF. The CDR3 nucleotides read TGTGCCAGCAGCCCGGGACTAGCGTTGGGGACAGATACGCAGTATTTT. Using reference TRBV7-3 and TRBJ2-3 for the parts outside the CDR3, the full variable domain is GAGVSQTPSNKVTEKGKYVELRCDPISGHTALYWYRQSLGQGPEFLIYFQGTGAADDSGLPNDRFFAVRPEGSVSTLKIQRTERGDSAVYLCASSPGLALGTDTQYFGPGTRLTVL.